This TCR beta chain was documented in a study of Ad26.COV2.S vaccination and SARS-CoV-2 variants. Indicated treatment: some 20 received Ad26.COV2.S at low or high dose, single or two shots; 5 received placebo; per-sample allocation not given. On day 63 after the first injection, vaccine and placebo recipients gave samples. Method: immunoSEQ multiplex PCR; TCRdb's copy keeps in-frame clones and lacks some. The sample includes a few hundred thousand clones, around nine tenths seen only once; the top ten take less than 4%. The sample here was peripheral blood, taken in a trial of Ad26.COV2.S vaccine versus placebo. The sequence derives from a person between 18 and 60 years old who received the Ad26.COV2.S COVID-19 vaccine or a placebo.

CDR3 bases: TGCGCCAGCGGCGGGGACTTGGGCAGTGTAGAGACCCAGTACTTC. Residues: CASGGDLGSVETQYF. This chain connects TRBV5-1 to TRBJ2-5; D might be TRBD2 (6 bases). V lost 7 bases, J lost 4 bases, and 20 bases lay in between. Germline-derived CDR1 and CDR2 are SGHRS and YFSETQ. The CDR3 has 15 amino acids.